This T cell receptor beta chain was recorded in a study of blood T cell repertoires in COVID-19. Trimming cost V 6 bases and J 11 bases, with 16 bases left between them. This CDR3 region has 12 residues. CDR1 is MDHEN and CDR2 is SYDVKM in the germline V gene. This clone turned up a few times. Generated by immunoSEQ multiplex PCR, the TCRdb table keeps only in-frame clones and is missing some. The sample lists approximately 170,000 clones; 70% to 80% were seen once. The rearrangement links TRBV28 to TRBJ1-1; D gene unclear. Source material: peripheral blood. The clonotype originates from a woman aged 45-65 years with acute or convalescent COVID-19. CDR3 residues: CASSPRREKAFF. The CDR3 DNA follows: TGTGCCAGCAGCCCCCGGAGGGAGAAGGCTTTCTTT.